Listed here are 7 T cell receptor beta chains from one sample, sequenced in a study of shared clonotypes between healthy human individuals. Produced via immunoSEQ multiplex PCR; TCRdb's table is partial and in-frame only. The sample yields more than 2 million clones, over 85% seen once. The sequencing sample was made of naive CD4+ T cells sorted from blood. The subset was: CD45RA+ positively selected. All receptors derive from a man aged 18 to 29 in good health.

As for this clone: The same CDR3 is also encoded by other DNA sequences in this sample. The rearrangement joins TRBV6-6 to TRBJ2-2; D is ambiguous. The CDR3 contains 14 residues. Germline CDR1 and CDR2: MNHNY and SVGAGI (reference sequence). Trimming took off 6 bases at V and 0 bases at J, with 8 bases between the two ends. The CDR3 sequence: CASRSTANTGELFF. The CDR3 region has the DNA TGTGCCAGCAGGTCTACAGCGAACACCGGGGAGCTGTTTTTT.

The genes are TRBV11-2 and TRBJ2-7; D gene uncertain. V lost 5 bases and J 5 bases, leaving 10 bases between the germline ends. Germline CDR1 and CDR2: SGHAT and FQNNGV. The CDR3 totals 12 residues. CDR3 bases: TGTGCCAGCAGCCCCGCTACAGACGAGCAGTACTTC. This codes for CASSPATDEQYF.

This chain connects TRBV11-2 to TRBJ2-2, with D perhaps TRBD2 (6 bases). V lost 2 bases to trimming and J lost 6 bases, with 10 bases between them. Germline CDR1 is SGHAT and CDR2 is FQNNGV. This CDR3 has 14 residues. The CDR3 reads CASSLNPSAGELFF. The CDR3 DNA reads TGTGCCAGCAGCTTAAACCCTAGCGCCGGGGAGCTGTTTTTT.

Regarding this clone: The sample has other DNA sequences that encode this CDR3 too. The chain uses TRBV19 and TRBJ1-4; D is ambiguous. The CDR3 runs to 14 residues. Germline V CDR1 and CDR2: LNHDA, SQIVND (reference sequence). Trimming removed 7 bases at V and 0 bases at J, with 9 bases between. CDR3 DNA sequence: TGTGCCAGTAAAATCACGGCAACTAATGAAAAACTGTTTTTT. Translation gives CASKITATNEKLFF.

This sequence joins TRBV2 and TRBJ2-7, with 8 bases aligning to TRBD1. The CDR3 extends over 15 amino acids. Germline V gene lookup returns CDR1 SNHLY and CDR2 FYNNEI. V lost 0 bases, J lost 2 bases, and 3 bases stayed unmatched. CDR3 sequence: CASSEAGQGTYEQYF. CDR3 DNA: TGTGCCAGCAGTGAAGCAGGACAGGGCACCTACGAGCAGTACTTC.

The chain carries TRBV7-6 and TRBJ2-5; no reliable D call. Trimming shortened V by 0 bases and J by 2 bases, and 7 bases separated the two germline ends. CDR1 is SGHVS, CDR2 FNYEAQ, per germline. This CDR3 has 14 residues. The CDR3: CASSLAATQETQYF. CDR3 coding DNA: TGTGCCAGCAGCTTAGCCGCAACACAAGAGACCCAGTACTTC.

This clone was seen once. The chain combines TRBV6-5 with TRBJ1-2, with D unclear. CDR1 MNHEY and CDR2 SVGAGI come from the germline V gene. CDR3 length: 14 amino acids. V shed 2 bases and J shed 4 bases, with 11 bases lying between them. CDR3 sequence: CASSYGPKIYGYTF. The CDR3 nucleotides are TGTGCCAGCAGTTACGGACCCAAAATCTATGGCTACACCTTC.